This T cell receptor (beta chain) originates from a study of T cell responses to AZD1222 COVID-19 vaccine (dated by TCRdb to the early 2020s). Notes on the research overall: AZD1222 recipients whose second dose came at about 4 weeks and those whose second dose came at about 12 weeks were combined into one group, since spike-specific TCR depth and breadth did not differ between the two schedules. Trial participants were enrolled into age subgroups of 18-55, 56-69 and 70-plus years, which contained about 150, 28 and 57 TCR-sequenced participants, respectively. TCR sequencing was performed for roughly 250 trial participants, of whom 200 to 220 were given two doses of AZD1222 and approximately 25 were given two doses of MenACWY control vaccine.

Overall study outcomes, separate from this receptor: Because no samples from the day 14 peak response were available, repertoires could be characterized only after the peak T cell response. Participants were mostly white British and included more females than males, and it was suggested by the authors that clonal diversity may have been underestimated. Nearly half of unique spike-specific TCRs reportedly recognized epitopes outside regions mutated in the B.1.351 and B.1.1.7 variants. Vaccine-associated CD4 TCRs spanned the whole spike protein, with dominant responses in regions 160-218 and 743-854. Only five or six AZD1222 recipients were SARS-CoV-2 seropositive at baseline, limiting conclusions about previously exposed vaccinees. Spike-specific TCR breadth and depth rose significantly after two AZD1222 doses compared with day 0 and with MenACWY recipients. In the small 56-69-year group, the increase in depth fell short of significance, most likely because of low power.

CDR1 and CDR2 (GTSNPN, SVGIG) derive from the germline V gene (reference sequence). Cut back by 0 bases and 1 base, the V and J ends lie 10 bases apart. The CDR3 spans 14 residues, from the cysteine through the phenylalanine. Kept here is only the CDR3 DNA, which spans 42 bases and is read in frame from base 1. The CDR3 regions of human TCRbeta chains were analyzed by immunosequencing. In the authors' own workflow: Repertoire TCRs were matched against a reference library of SARS-CoV-2-specific TCRs generated with the MIRA antigen-specificity platform. Breadth was defined as the fraction of unique TCRs that were SARS-CoV-2-associated. Depth was defined as the fraction of total T cells that were SARS-CoV-2-associated. Each spike-specific TCR was assigned to its reactive spike region and to a CD4 or CD8 class using the MIRA data. Log10-transformed breadth and depth values were compared by one-way ANOVA with Sidak's multiple comparisons tests. What TCRdb holds here is the immuneACCESS table cut down to in-frame rearrangements. Part of the clones is not present; checked against another copy, under half of the missing clones reflect an unresolved V gene, and the others are unexplained. V and J calls and clone size are as listed in that table; D and trimming were resolved from the DNA. The sample table shows over 95,000 clones, and about 89% are seen once. Roughly 4.5% of the sample is taken by the ten largest.

The intended sense of this specimen's time point label: baseline before first vaccination. Vaccinee samples came from UK trials COV001 and COV002, including a single-blind randomized controlled phase 2/3 trial of AZD1222 (ChAdOx1 nCoV-19) in healthy adults. Trial participant PBMC samples were collected at day 0 and day 28 after the second dose for TCRbeta chain sequencing. As to this clone: Its antigen remains unidentified. No base quality information exists; no much larger clone differs at one position.

This receptor was taken from an adult in good health. The sample in question was peripheral blood, obtained on day 0 of AZD1222 vaccination. The rearrangement joined TRBV30 to TRBJ2-7; a confident D gene designation cannot be given. The sequenced DNA is TGTGCCTGGAGTGTAAGTGCTTTATCCTACGAGCAGTACTTC. The encoded protein is CAWSVSALSYEQYF.